The next 6 T cell receptor beta chains were all read from a single sample in a study of CD8+ T cells in alopecia areata. Extraction and reverse transcription of RNA yielded cDNA as the sequencing template. Sequencing used immunoSEQ multiplex PCR; TCRdb keeps in-frame clones, though not all of them. The sample records roughly 150,000 clones, less than 70% being singletons. Treatment described: oral pan-JAK inhibitor, 5-10 mg twice daily. The sequenced sample was CD8+ T cells sorted from blood, obtained at week 4, from a patient treated with tofacitinib. These receptors were taken from a human donor with alopecia areata.

This clone appeared a few times. The V and J genes are TRBV27 and TRBJ2-7, with 7 bases lining up with TRBD2. The length of the CDR3 is 15 residues. Trimming cost V 2 bases and J 0 bases; bases outside gene matches: 4. The V gene's germline CDR1 is MNHEY and CDR2 SMNVEV (reference sequence). The CDR3: CASSLTSAYSYEQYF. CDR3 nucleotides: TGTGCCAGCAGTTTAACTAGCGCCTACTCCTACGAGCAGTACTTC.

V usage is TRBV5-1 and J usage is TRBJ2-5; no firm D call. V was clipped by 7 bases and J by 5 bases, with 9 bases between them. Germline V gene data show CDR1 as SGHRS and CDR2 as YFSETQ. The CDR3 is 11 amino acids. The CDR3 region has the DNA TGCGCCAGCGGCGGTGGGGAGACCCAGTACTTC. This sequence encodes CASGGGETQYF.

This clone was observed a few times. The chain couples TRBV9 to TRBJ2-1, with 9 bases aligning to TRBD2. From germline, CDR1 is SGDLS and CDR2 YYNGEE. The J segment lost 3 bases and the V segment lost 0 bases, leaving 4 bases of the junction unmatched. This CDR3 has 16 residues. CDR3 region: CASSVESGGLYNEQFF. DNA of the CDR3: TGTGCCAGCAGCGTAGAAAGCGGGGGGCTCTACAATGAGCAGTTCTTC.

The rearrangement uses TRBV4-1 and TRBJ1-5; 7 nucleotides line up with TRBD1. The germline V gene encodes CDR1 MGHRA and CDR2 YSYEKL. Unmatched junction bases numbered 5, after V lost 2 bases and J lost 7 bases. This CDR3 contains 14 residues. CDR3 residues: CASSQRQGEQPQHF. In DNA form, the CDR3 reads TGCGCCAGCAGCCAAAGACAGGGAGAACAGCCCCAGCATTTT.

As concerns this clone: The same CDR3 also results from other DNA sequences found in this sample. The V and J genes are TRBV30 and TRBJ1-1; weak D call: TRBD1 (6 bases). Looked up from germline, CDR1 is GTSNPN and CDR2 is SVGIG (reference sequence). Deletions cut 3 bases from V and 8 bases from J, with 10 bases between. The CDR3 spans 11 residues. The CDR3 region has the DNA TGTGCCTGGAGCTTAGGGACAGAAGCTTTCTTT. It codes for CAWSLGTEAFF.

This clone is labeled as medium-sized (0.01 to 0.1%). The same CDR3 also results from other DNA sequences found in this sample. This rearrangement joins TRBV7-3 to TRBJ1-1; D unclear. Germline CDR1 and CDR2: SGHTA and FQGTGA. The V end lost 5 bases, the J end lost 4 bases, and 14 bases lay between the germline ends. The CDR3 is 14 residues long. In DNA form, the CDR3 reads TGTGCCAGCAGCCCGGGGTTGTTGGGCACTGAAGCTTTCTTT. Its translation is CASSPGLLGTEAFF.